Here is one TCR beta chain with its context. No cognate antigen has been identified for it. Per-nucleotide qualities are absent, and no much larger clonotype sits a single base away. This sample stems from a study of shared clonotypes between healthy human individuals (dated by TCRdb to between 2020 and 2021). At the level of the whole study: The cohort included a few men and two women between 18 and 49 years of age. For each donor, three plates each were used for CD4 naive and CD4 memory, two plates were used for CD8 naive, and one plate was used for CD8 memory. The study deeply sequenced blood TCR repertoires of about 5 healthy adults to estimate repertoire size and the extent of clonotype sharing between individuals. Libraries were prepared and TCR repertoires were sequenced by different laboratories using diverse techniques, in order to increase sequencing depth and limit assay-specific biases. Each donor's leukapheresis produced roughly between roughly 0.85 and 9.5 billion PBMCs.

TCR CDR3 regions were amplified from genomic DNA by multiplex PCR using the deep immunoSEQ assay. Extracted genomic DNA from each cell subset was distributed evenly across all wells of several immunoSEQ 96-well plates, and each plate was treated as a replicate. For sorted subsets, each replicate PCR was loaded with approximately 190 ng genomic DNA, equivalent to 25,000 to 35,000 T cell genomes. Purified libraries were measured with a Qubit 3.0 fluorometer, size-checked on a Bioanalyzer 2100, and measured again with the KAPA Library Quantification kit. A separate single-read 150-cycle Illumina NextSeq 550 flow cell was used to sequence each immunoSEQ 96-well plate. Concerning the study's data processing: Because the immunoSEQ output included only junctional sequences and no quality scores, the filtering could not be the same as the filtering used for full-length reads. Sequences were annotated with PyIR, a Python wrapper for IgBLAST v1.9, using IMGT germline references to assign V/J genes and CDR3. Any read was removed if the V/J assignment was weak (E-value above 1e-6), the CDR3 was missing, or the read contained stop codons, out-of-frame junctions, or ambiguous translated residues. V3J clonotypes were defined as sequences sharing the same inferred V gene, J gene, and CDR3 amino acid sequence. Percentage overlap between repertoires was calculated by dividing the number of shared unique clonotypes by the size of the smaller repertoire. Repertoire richness was assessed with RTK rarefaction, the Chao1 estimator, and Recon v2.1 estimates of unobserved clonotypes. For all TCRbeta clonotypes obtained by the gDNA method from a few donors, generation probabilities were computed with OLGA. TCRdb mirrors the immuneACCESS table, restricted to in-frame sequences. Some clones are absent from its copies; in checked studies, under half trace to an unresolved V gene, and the reason for the others is unknown. D and trimming were read from the DNA, whereas the V and J calls and clone size are those reported in that table. A total of about 2,100,000 clones appear in this sample, 85% to 95% of them only once. In total, the top ten clones hold 1.7% of the sample.

The CDR3 sequence holds 17 residues, the cysteine and phenylalanine included. The kept DNA is CDR3 alone, 51 bases in frame from the first base. Sequences SGHVS (CDR1) and FQNEAQ (CDR2) are obtained from the germline V gene. V is trimmed back by 5 bases and J by 4 bases, and the junction contains 8 bases that no gene match accounts for. CD8 naive samples were CD45RO-negative cells positively selected for CCR7, giving a CD45RA+CCR7+ population that excluded TemRA cells. The donors were healthy, HIV-negative adults who had no recently reported acute infections or vaccinations. Every donor was a Caucasian adult residing in Nashville, Tennessee, USA. After blood collection by leukapheresis, PBMCs were isolated using Ficoll-Histopaque density gradient centrifugation and then cryopreserved in the vapor phase of liquid nitrogen. Analytical flow cytometry was used to check the purity and quantity of every magnetically sorted T cell population. Each sorted fraction had its genomic DNA isolated and then quantified by UV absorbance on a Nanodrop 2000c.

The paper's findings and limits, for the study overall: Pairwise subsampling indicated that sequencing depth was expected to affect the degree of clonotype sharing among donors. Naive subsets generally had larger estimated clonotype richness than memory subsets did. When several donors were compared, the shared fraction of clonotypes was around 5% for naive CD4, around 3.5% for naive CD8, 2% to 2.5% for memory CD4, and 0.3% to 0.5% for memory CD8. Even with the large sequencing depth, rarefaction of the sorted-subset datasets indicated that sequencing was incomplete. Clonotypes shared by all four sorted-subset donors showed higher generation probabilities than non-shared clonotypes. Sampling was limited to blood, and TCR repertoires in tissue likely differ from TCR repertoires in blood. The genetic and exposure-history diversity represented was limited by the small number of donors.

Sample: naive CD8+ T cells from PBMCs. The cell subset or site label here, explained by the study, means: CD45RA+CCR7+. Recombination joined TRBV7-8 with TRBJ2-1, and 13 junctional nucleotides match TRBD2. The receptor was isolated from a man between 18 and 29 years old in good health. Some clones in this sample may be carry-over from other donors' samples. The base sequence is TGTGCCAGCAGCGTCGGACTAGCGGGGGCACTTTACAATGAGCAGTTCTTC. It encodes CASSVGLAGALYNEQFF.